This TCR beta chain was recovered during a study of cytomegalovirus exposure and HLA in healthy donors. This CDR3 is 14 amino acids long. Germline CDR1 and CDR2: SSHAT and FNYEAQ (reference sequence). V lost 4 bases and J lost 10; bases outside the gene matches: 5. This PCR relied on a set of 60 Vbeta primers and 13 Jbeta primers. The protocol was immunoSEQ multiplex PCR, while the TCRdb copy is restricted to in-frame clones and leaves out a portion. The sample has 140,000 to 150,000 clones, around 78% seen once. The specimen sequenced was PBMCs. The source of this sequence is a woman under 30 in good health and CMV-seronegative. This chain links TRBV7-7 with TRBJ2-1, with TRBD2 matching over 12 bases. In DNA, the CDR3 is TGTGCCAGCAGCTCTCGACTAGCGGGAGACGAGCAGTTCTTC. This gives the protein CASSSRLAGDEQFF.